This paragraph covers one T cell receptor beta chain sequence. The sample is drawn from a study of sequential checkpoint blockade in melanoma. Trimming took 2 bases from V and 3 from J; bases not matched to a gene: 13. This CDR3 is built from 16 residues. Germline assignment: CDR1 SQVTM and CDR2 ANQGSEA. The repertoire was sequenced with immunoSEQ multiplex PCR; TCRdb's copy has only in-frame clones and lacks some. The table has about 15,000 clones, 77% seen once. The treatment was: randomized to nivolumab then ipilimumab (arm A) or the reverse (arm B). The J gene is TRBJ2-7, the V gene TRBV29-1; 7 nucleotides line up with TRBD2. Here the sequenced sample was CD8+ T cells sorted from blood (inferred from file names), taken from a patient given nivolumab and ipilimumab in sequence. The clonotype was recovered from a human donor with melanoma. The CDR3 DNA follows: TGCAGCGTTGAACGGCCGGGGGGACCTCGGGGCTACGAGCAGTACTTC. Its protein is CSVERPGGPRGYEQYF.